This TCR beta chain was captured in a study of beta chain features in type 1 diabetes. General observations from the study: Naive, central memory and regulatory TCRB repertoires appeared more similar among patients than healthy donors.

CDR3 length equals 15 residues. V shed 2 bases and J shed 1 base, with 11 bases lying between them. Per germline, CDR1 SGHAT and CDR2 FQDESV (reference sequence). The table lists this clone with a few counts. The antigen is not known. Investigators reverse transcribed all isolated RNA, so they sequenced expressed TCRB transcripts. Method: immunoSEQ multiplex PCR; TCRdb's copy keeps in-frame clones and lacks some. There are approximately 300,000 clones in the sample; 8% to 13% occur only once, and more than 0.015% lies in the top ten. Sequencing used naive CD4+ T cells from blood. This chain uses TRBV11-1 with TRBJ2-5; the D gene is possibly TRBD2 (6 bases). The TCR sequence derives from a woman under 40 in good health. Here the CDR3 reads CASSLRAGSQETQYF. The CDR3 nucleotides read TGTGCCAGCAGCTTAAGAGCGGGCTCCCAAGAGACCCAGTACTTC.